These 7 T cell receptor beta chains were sequenced from one sample in a study of T cell changes during pregnancy in multiple sclerosis. Profiled with immunoSEQ multiplex PCR; TCRdb holds only in-frame clones, not every one. The sample lists around 60,000 clones, 80% to 95% occurring once. The source was CD4+ T cells from peripheral blood mononuclear cells, collected before pregnancy. These TCRs come from a female donor with multiple sclerosis, enrolled in a pregnancy study.

V is TRBV13 and J is TRBJ2-7; D uncertain. There are 14 residues in the CDR3. Germline CDR1 is PRHDT and CDR2 is FYEKMQ (reference sequence). V was cut by 0 bases and J by 2 bases, with 8 bases left in between. The CDR3 here is CASSLGSKPYEQYF. DNA of the CDR3: TGTGCCAGCAGCTTAGGAAGCAAGCCCTACGAGCAGTACTTC.

V is TRBV11-2 and J is TRBJ1-1; 8 nucleotides line up with TRBD1. The ends lost 3 bases at V and 1 base at J; junction bases unmatched: 10. CDR3 size: 17 residues. Looked up from germline, CDR1 is SGHAT and CDR2 is FQNNGV. CDR3 loop: CASSFGQGLLQNTEAFF. In nucleotides, the CDR3 is TGTGCCAGCAGCTTTGGACAGGGATTACTCCAGAACACTGAAGCTTTCTTT.

For the CDR3, the DNA is TGCGCCAGCAGCTTGAGCGGCACAACGGGTCGCTACGAGCAGTACTTC. This codes for CASSLSGTTGRYEQYF. This chain uses TRBV5-1 with TRBJ2-7, with D perhaps matching TRBD2 (5 bases). The ends were cut back, 1 base at V and 3 bases at J, with 17 bases in the middle. This CDR3 contains 16 residues. Germline loops: CDR1 SGHRS, CDR2 YFSETQ.

This sequence joins TRBV7-3 and TRBJ1-1, with 8 bases lining up with TRBD1. The V gene's germline CDR1 is SGHTA and CDR2 FQGTGA. Germline trimming cut 5 bases from V and 1 base from J; bases unmatched to any gene: 9. The CDR3 is 16 amino acids. CDR3 protein: CASSRSSGTGNTEAFF. The CDR3 nucleotides are TGTGCCAGCAGCCGCTCGTCCGGGACAGGGAACACTGAAGCTTTCTTT.

The chain combines TRBV11-2 with TRBJ2-5; the match to TRBD1 covers 7 bases. J lost 2 bases, V lost 1 base, and 10 bases had no gene match. The CDR3 has 17 residues. CDR1 and CDR2 (germline): SGHAT, FQNNGV. This chain's CDR3 is CASSLGGKTGAQETQYF. The CDR3 nucleotides are TGTGCCAGCAGCTTAGGAGGCAAAACAGGGGCACAAGAGACCCAGTACTTC. Full variable domain (remainder filled in from reference TRBV11-2 and TRBJ2-5): EAGVAQSPRYKIIEKRQSVAFWCNPISGHATLYWYQQILGQGPKLLIQFQNNGVVDDSQLPKDRFSAERLKGVDSTLKIQPAKLEDSAVYLCASSLGGKTGAQETQYFGPGTRLLVL.

The chain joins TRBV18 to TRBJ1-1; the D is unclear. The CDR3 extends over 13 amino acids. Germline V lookup: CDR1 KGHSH, CDR2 LQKENI. V gave up 5 bases and J gave up 1 base, with 8 bases separating them. DNA for the CDR3: TGTGCCAGCTCAACTTCAGGGAACACTGAAGCTTTCTTT. It specifies CASSTSGNTEAFF.

This chain uses TRBV19 with TRBJ2-4; 10 positions match TRBD1. Germline loops: CDR1 LNHDA, CDR2 SQIVND (reference sequence). The CDR3 is made up of 14 amino acids. V gave up 5 bases and J gave up 9 bases; unmatched junction bases: 7. The CDR3, as DNA: TGTGCCAGTAGTCAGAAGGGGACAGGGGTCATTCAGTACTTC. Protein product: CASSQKGTGVIQYF.